Following are 30 T cell receptor beta chains from one sample sequenced in a study of spatial heterogeneity in lung cancer. Findings and caveats of the study: In tumors, expanded intratumoral alpha and beta TCR counts tracked mutation counts.

Time point denoted: sample taken at primary tumor resection. TCRdb independently ran MiXCR on the 5' RACE reads; one entry per CDR3 protein. The sample contains almost 9,500 distinct CDR3 sequences, about 5.9% of which appear only once. No antigen has been identified for these receptors. The input for sequencing was lung tumor tissue, taken at surgery. The receptors were sampled from a male donor with early-stage non-small cell lung cancer.

At least ten counts were recorded for this clonotype. J is TRBJ2-1 and V is TRBV27; no definite D call. CDR1 and CDR2 (germline): MNHEY, SMNVEV (reference sequence). The CDR3 runs to 18 residues. Trimming left V 5 bases short and J 0 bases short, with 20 bases between. The CDR3 bases are TGTGCCAGCAGTCTAAACCCCCTTTCGCCCAGCTCCTACAATGAGCAGTTCTTC. It is translated as CASSLNPLSPSSYNEQFF.

This clonotype was seen many times. This rearrangement joins TRBV3-1 to TRBJ2-7; TRBD1 aligns across 10 bases. The CDR3 is 15 amino acids. CDR1 LGHDT and CDR2 YNNKEL come from the germline V gene (reference sequence). The junction had 6 bases not matched to a gene; V was cut back by 0 bases and J by 7 bases. The CDR3 loop is CASSQEGTGVREQYF. In DNA, the CDR3 is TGTGCCAGCAGCCAAGAAGGGACAGGGGTTCGTGAGCAGTACTTC.

This clonotype is classed as medium-sized. This rearrangement joins TRBV7-8 to TRBJ2-2; no reliable D call. Between the trimmed V and J ends, which lost 7 bases and 2 bases, there was a span of 8 bases. CDR3 length: 13 residues. Germline-derived CDR1 and CDR2 are SGHVS and FQNEAQ. The CDR3 reads CASIGGNTGELFF. In nucleotides, the CDR3 is TGTGCCAGCATAGGCGGTAACACCGGGGAGCTGTTTTTT.

By frequency in the sample, this clonotype is medium-sized. This chain uses TRBV28 with TRBJ2-4; 7 bases fit TRBD1. The CDR3 has 15 amino acids. Per germline, CDR1 MDHEN and CDR2 SYDVKM. V was pared by 5 bases and J by 0 bases, with 4 bases of the junction left unmatched. For the CDR3, the DNA is TGTGCCAGCAGTGCACAGGGGCTAGCCAAAAACATTCAGTACTTC. Amino acid sequence: CASSAQGLAKNIQYF.

The genes are TRBV4-3 and TRBJ2-3; D is possibly TRBD2 (6 bases). CDR3 length equals 17 residues. The V end was cut by 1 base, the J end by 1 base, with 15 bases between. The germline CDR1 and CDR2 sequences are LGHNA and YSLEER. The CDR3 nucleotides read TGCGCCAGCAGCCAAGCGGAATGGGAGGTACGCACAGATACGCAGTATTTT. Its translation: CASSQAEWEVRTDTQYF.

This clonotype was detected many times. The gene calls are TRBV7-9 and TRBJ2-2, with a possible D match to TRBD2 (6 bases). This CDR3 is built from 14 residues. Trimming removed 2 bases from V and 5 bases from J, with 9 bases in between. Germline CDR1 reads SEHNR; CDR2 reads FQNEAQ (reference sequence). The CDR3 here is CASSLRTMTGELFF. The CDR3 bases are TGTGCCAGCAGCTTAAGGACTATGACCGGGGAGCTGTTTTTT.

This clonotype is termed medium-sized (0.01 to 0.1%). The chain combines TRBV7-9 with TRBJ2-7, with a weak D call TRBD1 (7 bases). The CDR3 is 15 amino acids. Germline CDR1 reads SEHNR; CDR2 reads FQNEAQ (reference sequence). V was cut by 5 bases and J by 0 bases, with 14 bases left in between. The CDR3 DNA follows: TGTGCCAGCAGCCCCAGGGGGGCACCCTCCTACGAGCAGTACTTC. It translates to CASSPRGAPSYEQYF.

V and J are TRBV3-1 and TRBJ2-2; TRBD2 aligns across 8 bases. The CDR3 spans 19 residues. CDR1 is LGHDT, CDR2 YNNKEL, per germline (reference sequence). Germline trimming cut 4 bases from V and 7 bases from J; bases unmatched to any gene: 20. Here the CDR3 reads CASSPRYSGGPFDDGELFF. CDR3 DNA sequence: TGTGCCAGCAGCCCCCGGTACAGCGGGGGCCCCTTTGATGACGGGGAGCTGTTTTTT.

There are a few counts of this clonotype. The genes are TRBV7-2 and TRBJ2-7, with 7 bases identical to TRBD2. With 0 bases clipped from V and 3 bases from J, the junction kept 8 bases outside the gene matches. CDR1 and CDR2 (germline): SGHTA, FQGNSA. The CDR3 has 16 residues. CDR3 region: CASSLAVSSGYYEQYF. As DNA, the CDR3 is TGTGCCAGCAGCTTAGCGGTGTCTAGCGGATACTACGAGCAGTACTTC.

The CDR3 nucleotides read TGTGCCAGCAGCGATAAGACAGGGGTATCCTACAATGAGCAGTTCTTC. As protein: CASSDKTGVSYNEQFF. The V and J genes are TRBV9 and TRBJ2-1; 8 nucleotides agree with TRBD1. The J segment lost 1 base and the V segment lost 3 bases, leaving 6 bases of the junction unmatched. Germline loops: CDR1 SGDLS, CDR2 YYNGEE. The CDR3 contains 16 residues.

Many counts were recorded for this clonotype. This chain links TRBV10-3 with TRBJ1-4; D is perhaps TRBD1 (6 bases). Germline assignment: CDR1 ENHRY and CDR2 SYGVKD. The V gene lost 2 bases and the J gene lost 8 bases, with 12 bases spanning the gap. CDR3 length: 14 residues. The chain's CDR3 is CAISEVQGAEKLFF. The CDR3 DNA reads TGTGCCATCAGTGAGGTACAGGGTGCGGAAAAACTGTTTTTT.

By sample fraction, this clonotype is medium-sized. The chain couples TRBV6-1 to TRBJ1-1; no definite D call. Trimming removed 6 bases at V and 3 bases at J, with 11 bases between. The CDR3 consists of 13 residues. CDR1 is MNHNS, CDR2 SASEGT, per germline. CDR3 residues: CASRESFYTEAFF. The DNA for the CDR3 is TGTGCCAGCAGGGAAAGTTTTTACACTGAAGCTTTCTTT.

This clonotype was seen many times. V is TRBV27 and J is TRBJ1-1; 8 bases agree with TRBD1. Trimming cost V 2 bases and J 4 bases; bases outside gene matches: 6. Germline V gene lookup returns CDR1 MNHEY and CDR2 SMNVEV (reference sequence). The CDR3 is 15 amino acids. CDR3 sequence reads: CASSLRSGTGTEAFF. The CDR3 DNA follows: TGTGCCAGCAGTTTACGCTCCGGGACAGGCACTGAAGCTTTCTTT.

This clonotype came up a few times. The rearrangement links TRBV5-1 to TRBJ2-1, with D possibly being TRBD2 (5 bases). V lost 7 bases and J 7 bases, leaving 18 bases between the germline ends. This CDR3 is built from 14 residues. CDR1 and CDR2 (germline): SGHRS, YFSETQ. The CDR3: CASSWTPRTNEQFF. CDR3 sequence (DNA): TGCGCCAGCTCATGGACCCCTAGGACTAATGAGCAGTTCTTC.

This clonotype was seen at least ten times. For the CDR3, the DNA is TGTGCCAGCAGGTCAGGGGCACCAGAGACCCAGTACTTC. Amino acids: CASRSGAPETQYF. This chain links TRBV2 with TRBJ2-5, with D possibly matching TRBD1 (6 bases). Germline-derived CDR1 and CDR2 are SNHLY and FYNNEI. V lost 6 bases and J lost 4, with 12 bases in between. This CDR3 comprises 13 residues.

This clonotype is deemed medium-sized. This sequence joins TRBV6-5 and TRBJ2-3; 8 bases match TRBD2. After removal of 6 bases from V and 3 bases from J, the junction contained 5 bases not matched to a gene. The germline gives CDR1 MNHEY, CDR2 SVGAGI. The CDR3 sequence is 14 residues long. The CDR3 DNA sequence: TGTGCCAGCAGCGGACTAGCTTTTACAGATACGCAGTATTTT. Residues: CASSGLAFTDTQYF.

This clonotype was counted ten times or more. The chain carries TRBV7-8 and TRBJ1-3; D is undetermined. V dropped 5 bases and J dropped 0 bases, with 11 bases sitting between them. The germline gives CDR1 SGHVS, CDR2 FQNEAQ. The CDR3 length is 15 residues. The CDR3 sequence: CASSLRVSSGNTIYF. As DNA, the CDR3 is TGTGCCAGCAGCCTACGGGTGTCCTCTGGAAACACCATATATTTT.

The rearrangement uses TRBV9 and TRBJ1-2; 11 bases agree with TRBD1. The V gene end was trimmed by 3 bases and the J gene end by 3 bases; junction bases not matched to a gene: 1. Per the germline V gene, CDR1 is SGDLS and CDR2 is YYNGEE. This CDR3 has 14 amino acids. CDR3 loop: CASSAGQGDYGYTF. The CDR3 coding sequence is TGTGCCAGCAGCGCGGGACAGGGGGACTATGGCTACACCTTC.

This clonotype was observed at least ten times. The chain couples TRBV27 to TRBJ1-5; 9 bases line up with TRBD1. V was pared by 6 bases and J by 6 bases, with 12 bases of the junction left unmatched. Looked up from germline, CDR1 is MNHEY and CDR2 is SMNVEV (reference sequence). The CDR3 covers 16 residues. The CDR3 DNA reads TGTGCCAGCAGGGGGACAGGGAATCCCAAAAGTCAGCCCCAGCATTTT. Its translation: CASRGTGNPKSQPQHF.

This clonotype was observed a handful of times. The gene calls are TRBV5-1 and TRBJ2-5, with 7 bases lining up with TRBD1. CDR1 and CDR2 from the germline V gene are SGHRS and YFSETQ. The CDR3 has 14 residues. V shed 1 base, J shed 2 bases, and the junction held 2 bases outside the gene matches. Here the CDR3 reads CASSLWTGQETQYF. The CDR3 bases are TGCGCCAGCAGCTTGTGGACAGGACAAGAGACCCAGTACTTC.

The table lists this clonotype with many counts. The rearrangement links TRBV6-1 to TRBJ1-5; D call uncertain. CDR1 is MNHNS and CDR2 is SASEGT in the germline V gene. The germline V and J ends were trimmed by 6 bases and 6 bases, with 15 bases remaining between them. CDR3 length: 14 residues. Written as DNA, the CDR3 is TGTGCCAGCAGGCGGGCCTCCCGAGGTCAGCCCCAGCATTTT. It codes for CASRRASRGQPQHF.

This clonotype was recorded at least ten times. The chain employs TRBV7-2 and TRBJ1-1; D is undetermined. Per germline, CDR1 SGHTA and CDR2 FQGNSA. V lost 1 base, J lost 0 bases, and 6 bases lay in between. CDR3 length: 14 residues. Here the CDR3 reads CASSLGGLNTEAFF. The CDR3 DNA reads as TGTGCCAGCAGCTTAGGAGGATTGAACACTGAAGCTTTCTTT.

This clonotype ranks as medium-sized. V and J are TRBV20-1 and TRBJ2-6; 9 bases line up with TRBD1. The V gene end was trimmed by 6 bases and the J gene end by 0 bases; junction bases not matched to a gene: 9. The CDR3 is 17 residues long. The germline V gene has CDR1 DFQATT and CDR2 SNEGSKA (reference sequence). The CDR3 bases are TGCAGTGCCAAAACGACAGGGGGTGTCTCTGGGGCCAACGTCCTGACTTTC. Protein product: CSAKTTGGVSGANVLTF.

This clonotype occurred many times. The V and J genes are TRBV6-5 and TRBJ2-7, with 8 bases identical to TRBD1. The CDR3 spans 14 residues. J lost 4 bases, V lost 4 bases, and 6 bases had no gene match. Germline V gives CDR1 MNHEY, CDR2 SVGAGI. CDR3 DNA sequence: TGTGCCAGCAGTTCGGCAGGGGGCTCGTACGAGCAGTACTTC. Translated, it gives CASSSAGGSYEQYF.

Ten or more counts support this clonotype. This sequence joins TRBV29-1 and TRBJ2-3, with a weak D call TRBD1 (7 bases). V was shortened by 1 base and J by 2 bases, with 16 bases between the two germline ends. Germline V gene sequence: CDR1 SQVTM, CDR2 ANQGSEA. The CDR3 runs to 16 residues. CDR3 DNA: TGCAGCGTTGAAGGGGGCTTCAGGGGGGACACAGATACGCAGTATTTT. As protein: CSVEGGFRGDTDTQYF.

This clonotype appeared many times. This chain uses TRBV10-3 with TRBJ2-7, with TRBD1 identical over 10 bases. The CDR3 is 13 residues long. The germline gives CDR1 ENHRY, CDR2 SYGVKD. V gave up 11 bases and J gave up 3 bases; unmatched junction bases: 7. CDR3 residues: CAVAWTGGYEQYF. The CDR3 region has the DNA TGTGCCGTGGCTTGGACAGGGGGCTACGAGCAGTACTTC.

This clonotype appeared many times. The chain couples TRBV3-1 to TRBJ1-1; 7 bases are a match to TRBD1. CDR3 size: 13 residues. Looked up from germline, CDR1 is LGHDT and CDR2 is YNNKEL (reference sequence). J lost 6 bases, V lost 2 bases, and 3 bases had no gene match. The CDR3 reads CASSQPQGAEAFF. The CDR3 nucleotides read TGTGCCAGCAGCCAACCTCAGGGGGCTGAAGCTTTCTTT.

Relative to its sample, this clonotype is medium-sized. The gene calls are TRBV5-1 and TRBJ2-5; 12 nucleotides match TRBD1. The germline V gene has CDR1 SGHRS and CDR2 YFSETQ. CDR3 length: 15 amino acids. The ends lost 3 bases at V and 5 bases at J; junction bases unmatched: 5. The CDR3 here is CASSWGQGAGETQYF. CDR3 sequence (DNA): TGCGCCAGCAGCTGGGGACAGGGGGCCGGGGAGACCCAGTACTTC.

This clonotype has more than one count but fewer than ten. This sequence joins TRBV18 and TRBJ2-5; tentatively, D is TRBD1 or TRBD2 (5 bases each). The CDR3 runs to 14 residues. Germline V gives CDR1 KGHSH, CDR2 LQKENI. V gave up 3 bases and J gave up 1 base, with 9 bases separating them. The CDR3 DNA follows: TGTGCCAGCTCACCGGGACGGATCCAAGAGACCCAGTACTTC. Protein sequence: CASSPGRIQETQYF.

In its sample, this clonotype was seen many times. The rearrangement links TRBV12-3 or TRBV12-4 to TRBJ1-4, with TRBD1 matching over 10 bases. V gave up 6 bases and J gave up 3 bases; unmatched junction bases: 10. The CDR3 loop spans 17 amino acids. Written as DNA, the CDR3 is TGTGCCAGCAGGGGAAGGACAGGGGGTTCTGCTAATGAAAAACTGTTTTTT. As protein: CASRGRTGGSANEKLFF.